This T cell receptor beta chain originates from a study of blood T cell repertoires in COVID-19. The sample holds a few counts of this clone. This CDR3 region has 13 residues. V lost 6 bases and J lost 6, with 15 bases in between. The V gene's germline CDR1 is SNHLY and CDR2 FYNNEI. Profiling relied on immunoSEQ multiplex PCR, and the TCRdb table lists in-frame clones only, not all of them. Of some 290,000 clones listed, roughly 91% were seen once; the top ten hold roughly a tenth. Sequencing was done on a sample of PBMCs or T cells enriched from blood (not recorded which). This chain links TRBV2 with TRBJ2-7, with D unresolved. The receptor's source is a woman aged 25-40 years who had recovered from COVID-19. CDR3 DNA sequence: TGTGCCAGCAGGCCCGATGGGCTAAGCGAGCAGTACTTC. Amino acid sequence: CASRPDGLSEQYF.